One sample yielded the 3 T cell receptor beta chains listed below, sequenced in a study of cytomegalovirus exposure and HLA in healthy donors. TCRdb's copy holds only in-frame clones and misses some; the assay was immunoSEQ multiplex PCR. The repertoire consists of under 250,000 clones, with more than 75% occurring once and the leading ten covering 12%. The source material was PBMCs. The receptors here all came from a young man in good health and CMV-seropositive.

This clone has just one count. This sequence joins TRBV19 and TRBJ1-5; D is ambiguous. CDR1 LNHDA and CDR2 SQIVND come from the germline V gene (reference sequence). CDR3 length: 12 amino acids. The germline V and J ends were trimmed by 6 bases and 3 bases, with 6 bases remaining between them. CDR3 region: CASSIYNQPQHF. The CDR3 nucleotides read TGTGCCAGTAGCATCTACAATCAGCCCCAGCATTTT.

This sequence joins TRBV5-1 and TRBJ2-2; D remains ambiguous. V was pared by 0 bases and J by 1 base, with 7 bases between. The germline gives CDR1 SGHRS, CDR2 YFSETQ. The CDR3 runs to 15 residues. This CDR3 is CASSLVTQNTGELFF. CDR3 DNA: TGCGCCAGCAGCTTGGTCACACAGAACACCGGGGAGCTGTTTTTT.

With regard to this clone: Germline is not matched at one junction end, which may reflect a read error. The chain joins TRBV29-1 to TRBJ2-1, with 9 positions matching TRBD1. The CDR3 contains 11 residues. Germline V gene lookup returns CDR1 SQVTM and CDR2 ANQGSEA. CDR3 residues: CSAEQGAEQFF. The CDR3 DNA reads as TGCAGCGCTGAACAGGGGGCTGAGCAGTTCTTC.